These T cell receptor beta chains were read from a single sample in a study of blood T cell repertoires in COVID-19. Produced via immunoSEQ multiplex PCR; TCRdb's table is partial and in-frame only. The table records 64,000 or so clones, approximately 80% of them present only once. Material: peripheral blood. All receptors derive from a human donor in a cohort sampled during active COVID-19. Each CDR3 is given without its conserved first and last residue. The D gene is left open where the match is weak. Size tells how often a clone was seen (once, few, many) or the class of an expanded clone, and some rows leave it out.

V: TRBV24-1
D: .
J: TRBJ2-3
size: .
CDR3: ATSDLLPGEDTQY

V: TRBV6-5
D: TRBD1
J: TRBJ1-2
size: .
CDR3: ASSNRDRGNYGYT

V: TRBV10-3
D: TRBD2
J: TRBJ2-7
size: .
CDR3: AITERGYEQY

V: TRBV24-1
D: .
J: TRBJ2-5
size: .
CDR3: ATSDLGTKEGETQY

V: TRBV27
D: .
J: TRBJ2-1
size: once
CDR3: ASSLRDGSEQF

V: TRBV5-4
D: .
J: TRBJ1-1
size: few
CDR3: ASSGGNSKTEAF

V: TRBV28
D: .
J: TRBJ1-5
size: once
CDR3: ASSSDRYQPQH

V: TRBV28
D: .
J: TRBJ2-1
size: .
CDR3: ASSLERRGNEQF

V: TRBV30
D: TRBD2
J: TRBJ2-3
size: .
CDR3: AGIAGLTDTQY

V: TRBV15
D: TRBD2
J: TRBJ2-1
size: .
CDR3: ATSGSGTSGRNEQF

V: TRBV28
D: .
J: TRBJ2-7
size: .
CDR3: ASRVQGTSYEQY

V: TRBV7-2
D: TRBD2
J: TRBJ2-5
size: .
CDR3: ASSRRTSGSQETQY

V: TRBV7-9
D: .
J: TRBJ1-2
size: few
CDR3: ASSLAGPYHGYT

V: TRBV19
D: TRBD1
J: TRBJ1-5
size: once
CDR3: ASSFTDRGDQPQH

V: TRBV6-1
D: TRBD2
J: TRBJ2-7
size: .
CDR3: ASSEGRTSAKQY

V: TRBV10-3
D: .
J: TRBJ2-7
size: .
CDR3: AISEPSKGVTYEQY

V: TRBV5-8
D: .
J: TRBJ1-1
size: once
CDR3: ASSFGGRRRTEAF

V: TRBV2
D: TRBD1
J: TRBJ2-3
size: .
CDR3: ASRDGQGIDTQY

V: TRBV5-6
D: .
J: TRBJ1-2
size: .
CDR3: ASSYYNTGLTGGYT

V: TRBV7-9
D: TRBD1
J: TRBJ1-2
size: .
CDR3: ASSSRTGGVLDGYT

V: TRBV7-2
D: TRBD1
J: TRBJ1-2
size: .
CDR3: ASRETGGARGYT

V: TRBV6-5
D: TRBD1
J: TRBJ2-5
size: .
CDR3: ASSSGQGWETQY

V: TRBV27
D: .
J: TRBJ1-2
size: few
CDR3: ASSLTLYGGAGLRGYT

V: TRBV11-2
D: .
J: TRBJ2-5
size: .
CDR3: ASSGLRRLETQY

V: TRBV27
D: TRBD2
J: TRBJ2-2
size: few
CDR3: ASSFGGGLGGELF

V: TRBV6-2/TRBV6-3
D: TRBD2
J: TRBJ2-3
size: .
CDR3: ASSDPGLAGRYTDTQY

V: TRBV5-1
D: TRBD2
J: TRBJ2-1
size: .
CDR3: ASRGASGSISGEQF

V: TRBV28
D: TRBD2
J: TRBJ2-7
size: .
CDR3: ASSGRTSFLAQY

V: TRBV3-1/TRBV3-2
D: .
J: TRBJ1-2
size: few
CDR3: ASSPHYREGYT

V: TRBV3-1/TRBV3-2
D: TRBD2
J: TRBJ2-3
size: .
CDR3: ASRSSGSTDTQY

V: TRBV2
D: .
J: TRBJ1-1
size: .
CDR3: ASSLNPGGGTEAF

V: TRBV10-2
D: .
J: TRBJ1-2
size: once
CDR3: ASSESMIGGLA

V: TRBV28
D: .
J: TRBJ1-2
size: .
CDR3: ASSLWGAYGYT

V: TRBV5-1
D: TRBD2
J: TRBJ2-5
size: .
CDR3: ASSLTLAGVQETQY

V: TRBV18
D: .
J: TRBJ1-4
size: .
CDR3: ASSPRQDLTNEKLF

V: TRBV28
D: .
J: TRBJ1-5
size: .
CDR3: ASSRPGGPGQPQH

V: TRBV7-3
D: .
J: TRBJ1-1
size: .
CDR3: ASSLYQATEAF

V: TRBV28
D: .
J: TRBJ1-2
size: .
CDR3: ASSPAITGNYGYT

V: TRBV10-1
D: .
J: TRBJ2-1
size: .
CDR3: ASNSGENEQF

V: TRBV5-4
D: .
J: TRBJ2-1
size: .
CDR3: ASSPPQGWGQF

V: TRBV20-1
D: TRBD2
J: TRBJ2-1
size: .
CDR3: SASSGSSYNEQF

V: TRBV7-2
D: .
J: TRBJ1-5
size: .
CDR3: ASSLLRGSNQPQH

V: TRBV7-2
D: TRBD1
J: TRBJ2-2
size: .
CDR3: ASSLTQGVRTGELF

V: TRBV12-3/TRBV12-4
D: .
J: TRBJ2-7
size: once
CDR3: ASRRGTAYEQY

V: TRBV20-1
D: .
J: TRBJ2-5
size: .
CDR3: SASLQTQETQY

V: TRBV19
D: TRBD2
J: TRBJ2-2
size: once
CDR3: ASSRTPSGNTGELF

V: TRBV19
D: .
J: TRBJ1-2
size: .
CDR3: ASRAGLNYGYT

V: TRBV30
D: TRBD1
J: TRBJ1-2
size: .
CDR3: AWSGDREST

V: TRBV28
D: .
J: TRBJ2-3
size: .
CDR3: ASSLRTFPFTDTQY

V: TRBV9
D: TRBD1
J: TRBJ1-1
size: .
CDR3: ASSVKTGGPEAF

V: TRBV24-1
D: TRBD1
J: TRBJ2-2
size: many
CDR3: ATSAHGTGDTGELF

V: TRBV27
D: .
J: TRBJ2-3
size: .
CDR3: ASSLMGSSTDTQY

V: TRBV18
D: TRBD1
J: TRBJ1-6
size: few
CDR3: ASSLQTGGDSPLH